Listed here are 5 T cell receptor beta chains from one sample, sequenced in a study of blood T cell repertoires in COVID-19. Repertoires were generated with immunoSEQ multiplex PCR, while TCRdb's copy carries only in-frame clones and drops some. The sample holds around 170,000 clones, around 86% seen once. The source material was peripheral blood. The receptors stem from a man in his fifties or sixties with active or convalescent COVID-19.

The table lists this clone with a few counts. The chain couples TRBV30 to TRBJ2-3; 9 nucleotides agree with TRBD2. The CDR3 consists of 14 residues. Trimming removed 6 bases from V and 2 bases from J; junction bases left unmatched: 6. Germline values: CDR1 GTSNPN, CDR2 SVGIG (reference sequence). CDR3 sequence: CACVGGGATDTQYF. The CDR3 DNA reads TGTGCCTGTGTCGGCGGGGGGGCCACAGATACGCAGTATTTT. Full variable domain (remainder filled in from reference TRBV30 and TRBJ2-3): SQTIHQWPATLVQPVGSPLSLECTVEGTSNPNLYWYRQAAGRGLQLLFYSVGIGQISSEVPQNLSASRPQDRQFILSSKKLLLSDSGFYLCACVGGGATDTQYFGPGTRLTVL.

The V and J genes are TRBV11-2 and TRBJ1-2; 7 nucleotides line up with TRBD1. This CDR3 contains 13 residues. Germline V gene data show CDR1 as SGHAT and CDR2 as FQNNGV. The trim removed 5 bases at V and 4 bases at J, leaving 4 bases unmatched. The CDR3 DNA sequence: TGTGCCAGCAGCCCTACAGGGGTCTATGGCTACACCTTC. Its translation is CASSPTGVYGYTF.

V is TRBV12-5 and J is TRBJ1-1; D remains unclear. Per germline, CDR1 LGHNT and CDR2 FRNRAP. Trimming removed 2 bases from V and 9 bases from J, with 13 bases in between. The CDR3 totals 13 residues. The CDR3 sequence is CASGLYSEFQAFF. The CDR3 bases are TGTGCTAGTGGTTTGTACTCCGAGTTTCAAGCTTTCTTT.

The rearrangement links TRBV30 to TRBJ2-1; a weak D match, TRBD1 (6 bases). CDR3 length: 15 amino acids. CDR1 is GTSNPN and CDR2 is SVGIG in the germline V gene (reference sequence). Deletions cut 2 bases from V and 9 bases from J, with 20 bases between. CDR3: CAWSLWAGERIEQFF. The CDR3 coding sequence is TGTGCCTGGAGTCTTTGGGCAGGGGAGCGTATTGAGCAGTTCTTC.

V gene TRBV5-5 combines with J gene TRBJ2-3; weak D call: TRBD2 (6 bases). Germline CDR1 is SGHKS and CDR2 is YYEKEE (reference sequence). V shed 1 base and J shed 3 bases, with 9 bases lying between them. This CDR3 contains 14 residues. The CDR3 DNA sequence: TGTGCCAGCAGCTTGATCGGGGGAACAGATACGCAGTATTTT. This codes for CASSLIGGTDTQYF.